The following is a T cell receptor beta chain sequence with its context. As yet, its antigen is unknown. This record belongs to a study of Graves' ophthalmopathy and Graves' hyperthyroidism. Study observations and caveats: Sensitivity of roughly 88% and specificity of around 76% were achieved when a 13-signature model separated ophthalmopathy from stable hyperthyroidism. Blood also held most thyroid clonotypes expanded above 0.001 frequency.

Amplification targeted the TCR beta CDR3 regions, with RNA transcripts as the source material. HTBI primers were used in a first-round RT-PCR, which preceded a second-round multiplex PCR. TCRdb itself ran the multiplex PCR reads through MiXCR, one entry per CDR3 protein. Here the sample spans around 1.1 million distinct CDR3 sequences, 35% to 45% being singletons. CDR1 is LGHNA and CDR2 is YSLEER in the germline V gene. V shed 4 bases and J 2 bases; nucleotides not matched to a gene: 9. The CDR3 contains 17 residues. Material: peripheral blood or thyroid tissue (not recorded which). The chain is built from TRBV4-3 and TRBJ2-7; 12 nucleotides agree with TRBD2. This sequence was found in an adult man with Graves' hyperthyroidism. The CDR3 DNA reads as TGCGCCAGCAGCCGCCGGACTAGCGGGAAGATCACCTACGAGCAGTACTTC. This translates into CASSRRTSGKITYEQYF.